These 15 T cell receptor beta chains originate from one sample sequenced in a study of T cells in Graves' hyperthyroidism and ophthalmopathy. RNA transcripts served as the template for amplifying TCR beta CDR3 regions. The HTBI primer set was used in a first-round RT-PCR of the TCR CDR3. TCRdb passed the multiplex PCR reads through MiXCR, listing each CDR3 protein once. The sample yields over 200,000 distinct CDR3 sequences, about 15% seen once. Sequenced: blood. The receptors originated from a woman aged 40 to 50 with Graves' hyperthyroidism that later progressed to Graves' ophthalmopathy.

This clonotype was recorded many times. The chain carries TRBV28 and TRBJ2-7; 8 nucleotides agree with TRBD2. Germline values: CDR1 MDHEN, CDR2 SYDVKM. V shed 7 bases and J 2 bases; nucleotides not matched to a gene: 7. There are 14 residues in the CDR3. In nucleotides, the CDR3 is TGTGCCAGCACTCTAGCGGGTTTGCCCTACGAGCAGTACTTC. Its protein product is CASTLAGLPYEQYF.

This clonotype was counted only a few times. The V gene is TRBV7-3, the J gene TRBJ1-6; 9 bases line up with TRBD1. The CDR3 sequence is 17 residues long. Germline trimming cut 2 bases from V and 4 bases from J; bases unmatched to any gene: 6. CDR1 is SGHTA and CDR2 is FQGTGA in the germline V gene. The CDR3 coding sequence is TGTGCCAGCAGCTTATCCGGACAGGGGCGGTATAATTCACCCCTCCACTTT. Translated, it gives CASSLSGQGRYNSPLHF. The variable domain in full, completed from reference TRBV7-3 and TRBJ1-6, reads GAGVSQTPSNKVTEKGKYVELRCDPISGHTALYWYRQSLGQGPEFLIYFQGTGAADDSGLPNDRFFAVRPEGSVSTLKIQRTERGDSAVYLCASSLSGQGRYNSPLHFGNGTRLTVT.

This clonotype was observed at least ten times. This chain links TRBV10-2 with TRBJ2-5, with TRBD2 matching 10 bases. V lost 3 bases to trimming and J lost 4 bases; unmatched junction nucleotides: 8. The CDR3 has 16 amino acids. Per the germline V gene, CDR1 is WSHSY and CDR2 is SAAADI. The CDR3 region is CASSDALAGMRETQYF. CDR3 in DNA: TGCGCCAGCAGTGATGCACTAGCGGGAATGAGAGAGACCCAGTACTTC.

This clonotype was counted many times. The chain carries TRBV25-1 and TRBJ2-3; tentatively, D is TRBD2 (6 bases). V was shortened by 3 bases and J by 4 bases, with 14 bases between the two germline ends. Germline-derived CDR1 and CDR2 are MGHDK and SYGVNS. The CDR3 loop spans 15 amino acids. CDR3 amino acids: CASSEDYLLPDTQYF. The CDR3 coding sequence is TGTGCCAGCAGTGAGGACTACCTTCTGCCAGATACGCAGTATTTT. Based on the CDR3 plus reference TRBV25-1 and TRBJ2-3, the full variable domain is EADIYQTPRYLVIGTGKKITLECSQTMGHDKMYWYQQDPGMELHLIHYSYGVNSTEKGDLSSESTVSRIRTEHFPLTLESARPSHTSQYLCASSEDYLLPDTQYFGPGTRLTVL.

This clonotype has at least ten counts. The chain uses TRBV3-1 and TRBJ2-1; no clear D gene. Looked up from germline, CDR1 is LGHDT and CDR2 is YNNKEL (reference sequence). Trimming took off 0 bases at V and 10 bases at J, with 7 bases between the two ends. CDR3 size: 12 residues. CDR3 in amino acids: CASSQEGGEQFF. The CDR3 DNA sequence: TGTGCCAGCAGCCAAGAAGGTGGGGAGCAGTTCTTC.

This clonotype showed up many times. The rearrangement links TRBV27 to TRBJ2-1; D call uncertain. V lost 6 bases and J 4 bases, leaving 13 bases between the germline ends. CDR3 size: 14 residues. The germline CDR1 and CDR2 sequences are MNHEY and SMNVEV (reference sequence). This CDR3 is CASSSPSRYNEQFF. The DNA for the CDR3 is TGTGCCAGCAGCTCACCTTCCAGGTACAATGAGCAGTTCTTC.

This clonotype appeared many times. V and J are TRBV27 and TRBJ2-7; perhaps D is TRBD1 or TRBD2 (5 bases each). Trimming took 3 bases from V and 2 from J, leaving 8 bases between them. Germline assignment: CDR1 MNHEY and CDR2 SMNVEV (reference sequence). This CDR3 region has 13 residues. CDR3 nucleotides: TGTGCCAGCAGTTTCTTGGGGGCCTACGAGCAGTACTTC. Translating it yields CASSFLGAYEQYF.

This chain uses TRBV7-9 with TRBJ2-2, with TRBD2 matching 7 bases. V gave up 2 bases and J gave up 1 base; unmatched junction bases: 7. Germline V lookup: CDR1 SEHNR, CDR2 FQNEAQ (reference sequence). This CDR3 is 17 amino acids long. CDR3 loop: CASSLWLLARNTGELFF. DNA for the CDR3: TGTGCCAGCAGCTTATGGCTACTAGCGAGGAACACCGGGGAGCTGTTTTTT. Using reference TRBV7-9 and TRBJ2-2 for the parts outside the CDR3, the full variable domain is DTGVSQNPRHKITKRGQNVTFRCDPISEHNRLYWYRQTLGQGPEFLTYFQNEAQLEKSRLLSDRFSAERPKGSFSTLEIQRTEQGDSAMYLCASSLWLLARNTGELFFGEGSRLTVL.

This clonotype was observed at least ten times. The chain uses TRBV12-3 or TRBV12-4 and TRBJ2-7; perhaps TRBD2 as D (5 bases). The CDR3 extends over 15 amino acids. V was trimmed by 3 bases and J by 5 bases, leaving 17 bases between them. The CDR3 bases are TGTGCCAGCAGTTTTTCCACCTTCGCGGGCCACGAGCAGTACTTC. It translates to CASSFSTFAGHEQYF.

This clonotype was detected many times. V and J are TRBV2 and TRBJ2-5; TRBD2 agrees at 7 bases. The CDR3 runs to 14 residues. Germline CDR1 reads SNHLY; CDR2 reads FYNNEI. The J segment lost 2 bases and the V segment lost 7 bases, leaving 7 bases of the junction unmatched. CDR3 sequence reads: CASISGTDQETQYF. DNA of the CDR3: TGTGCCAGCATAAGCGGGACGGATCAAGAGACCCAGTACTTC.

A remark on this clonotype: This may stem from a read error, because a much larger clone lies one nucleotide away. The chain uses TRBV19 and TRBJ2-3, with TRBD2 matching over 10 bases. Germline loops: CDR1 LNHDA, CDR2 SQIVND (reference sequence). V lost 6 bases and J lost 4; bases outside the gene matches: 4. The CDR3 covers 14 residues. CDR3 residues: CASSASGSADTQYF. Here the CDR3 DNA reads TGTGCCAGTAGCGCTAGCGGGAGCGCAGATACGCAGTATTTT.

Many counts were recorded for this clonotype. V usage is TRBV27 and J usage is TRBJ2-7; tentatively, D is TRBD1 (5 bases). The CDR3 has 14 residues. From germline, CDR1 is MNHEY and CDR2 SMNVEV (reference sequence). V gave up 2 bases and J gave up 4 bases, with 12 bases separating them. Written as DNA, the CDR3 is TGTGCCAGCAGTTTAGGGCAGGGTATGTACGAGCAGTACTTC. As protein: CASSLGQGMYEQYF.

This clonotype was detected ten times or more. This chain uses TRBV6-6 with TRBJ2-2; the match to TRBD2 covers 7 bases. The CDR3 runs 17 residues. CDR1 and CDR2 from the germline V gene are MNHNY and SVGAGI (reference sequence). Trimming removed 2 bases from V and 0 bases from J; junction bases left unmatched: 6. The CDR3 bases are TGTGCCAGCAGTTACATCATAGCGGGTCCGAACACCGGGGAGCTGTTTTTT. Its translation: CASSYIIAGPNTGELFF.

At least ten counts were recorded for this clonotype. This sequence joins TRBV11-2 and TRBJ2-7, with TRBD1 as a possible D gene (6 bases). V lost 3 bases and J lost 1, with 10 bases in between. Germline assignment: CDR1 SGHAT and CDR2 FQNNGV. The CDR3 sequence is 14 residues long. CDR3 bases: TGTGCCAGCAGCTTCACCAGGGGATCCTACGAGCAGTACTTC. This sequence encodes CASSFTRGSYEQYF.

This chain connects TRBV30 to TRBJ2-1, with unresolved D. This CDR3 has 12 residues. Trimming took off 0 bases at V and 10 bases at J, with 10 bases between the two ends. Germline V gives CDR1 GTSNPN, CDR2 SVGIG (reference sequence). CDR3 sequence (DNA): TGTGCCTGGAGTGTAAGTATCATGGAGCAGTTCTTC. This gives the protein CAWSVSIMEQFF.